The next 5 T cell receptor beta chains were all read from a single sample in a study of T-cell reconstitution after alpha-beta-depleted transplantation in children. Using unique molecular identifiers, the investigators prepared the TCRbeta library. Each CDR3 protein is one row after TCRdb ran MiXCR on the PCR reads. There are 350,000 to 500,000 distinct CDR3 sequences in the sample; 43% occur only once, and 25% to 30% lies in the top ten. This sample comprised PBMCs, obtained before TCRalphabeta/CD19-depleted stem cell transplant. These receptors were taken from a girl aged 2 to 10 with aplastic anemia, due to receive a stem cell transplant.

This sequence joins TRBV4-2 and TRBJ2-1; 14 nucleotides agree with TRBD2. The V and J ends lost 4 bases and 8 bases, in that order; junction bases with no gene match: 7. The germline gives CDR1 LGHNA, CDR2 YNFKEQ. This CDR3 is built from 16 residues. CDR3: CASSLRLAGGGDEQFF. The CDR3 region has the DNA TGTGCCAGCAGCCTTCGACTAGCGGGAGGGGGAGATGAGCAGTTCTTC.

This clonotype was seen once. DNA of the CDR3: TGCGCCAGCGGAGGGGACAGCCCTAACAATGAGCAGTTCTTC. This codes for CASGGDSPNNEQFF. The gene calls are TRBV5-1 and TRBJ2-1; D perhaps matches TRBD1 (7 bases). CDR3 length equals 14 residues. Trimming stripped 7 bases from V and 5 bases from J, with 16 bases between. Germline V gene sequence: CDR1 SGHRS, CDR2 YFSETQ.

The chain uses TRBV5-1 and TRBJ2-7, with 13 bases lining up with TRBD2. The ends lost 3 bases at V and 0 bases at J; junction bases unmatched: 3. Germline CDR1 is SGHRS and CDR2 is YFSETQ. This CDR3 has 16 residues. In nucleotides, the CDR3 is TGCGCCAGCAGCTCGGGACTAGCGGGAAGCTCCTACGAGCAGTACTTC. Amino acid sequence: CASSSGLAGSSYEQYF.

This clonotype was found many times. The chain has TRBV5-1 and TRBJ2-2; 10 bases line up with TRBD1. Germline trimming cut 7 bases from V and 6 bases from J; bases unmatched to any gene: 9. The CDR3 has 15 residues. Germline V CDR1 and CDR2: SGHRS, YFSETQ. This chain's CDR3 is CASSPPGQGPGELFF. CDR3 nucleotide sequence: TGCGCCAGCTCCCCTCCGGGACAGGGGCCCGGGGAGCTGTTTTTT.

The gene calls are TRBV21-1 and TRBJ2-5; TRBD1, the table's D call, lacks a check against the DNA. TRBV21-1 is described as a pseudogene. The CDR3 is 15 residues long. The CDR3 DNA follows: TGTGCCAGCGGGGGTATGACAGGGAATGGGGAGACCCAGTACTTC. Protein: CASGGMTGNGETQYF.